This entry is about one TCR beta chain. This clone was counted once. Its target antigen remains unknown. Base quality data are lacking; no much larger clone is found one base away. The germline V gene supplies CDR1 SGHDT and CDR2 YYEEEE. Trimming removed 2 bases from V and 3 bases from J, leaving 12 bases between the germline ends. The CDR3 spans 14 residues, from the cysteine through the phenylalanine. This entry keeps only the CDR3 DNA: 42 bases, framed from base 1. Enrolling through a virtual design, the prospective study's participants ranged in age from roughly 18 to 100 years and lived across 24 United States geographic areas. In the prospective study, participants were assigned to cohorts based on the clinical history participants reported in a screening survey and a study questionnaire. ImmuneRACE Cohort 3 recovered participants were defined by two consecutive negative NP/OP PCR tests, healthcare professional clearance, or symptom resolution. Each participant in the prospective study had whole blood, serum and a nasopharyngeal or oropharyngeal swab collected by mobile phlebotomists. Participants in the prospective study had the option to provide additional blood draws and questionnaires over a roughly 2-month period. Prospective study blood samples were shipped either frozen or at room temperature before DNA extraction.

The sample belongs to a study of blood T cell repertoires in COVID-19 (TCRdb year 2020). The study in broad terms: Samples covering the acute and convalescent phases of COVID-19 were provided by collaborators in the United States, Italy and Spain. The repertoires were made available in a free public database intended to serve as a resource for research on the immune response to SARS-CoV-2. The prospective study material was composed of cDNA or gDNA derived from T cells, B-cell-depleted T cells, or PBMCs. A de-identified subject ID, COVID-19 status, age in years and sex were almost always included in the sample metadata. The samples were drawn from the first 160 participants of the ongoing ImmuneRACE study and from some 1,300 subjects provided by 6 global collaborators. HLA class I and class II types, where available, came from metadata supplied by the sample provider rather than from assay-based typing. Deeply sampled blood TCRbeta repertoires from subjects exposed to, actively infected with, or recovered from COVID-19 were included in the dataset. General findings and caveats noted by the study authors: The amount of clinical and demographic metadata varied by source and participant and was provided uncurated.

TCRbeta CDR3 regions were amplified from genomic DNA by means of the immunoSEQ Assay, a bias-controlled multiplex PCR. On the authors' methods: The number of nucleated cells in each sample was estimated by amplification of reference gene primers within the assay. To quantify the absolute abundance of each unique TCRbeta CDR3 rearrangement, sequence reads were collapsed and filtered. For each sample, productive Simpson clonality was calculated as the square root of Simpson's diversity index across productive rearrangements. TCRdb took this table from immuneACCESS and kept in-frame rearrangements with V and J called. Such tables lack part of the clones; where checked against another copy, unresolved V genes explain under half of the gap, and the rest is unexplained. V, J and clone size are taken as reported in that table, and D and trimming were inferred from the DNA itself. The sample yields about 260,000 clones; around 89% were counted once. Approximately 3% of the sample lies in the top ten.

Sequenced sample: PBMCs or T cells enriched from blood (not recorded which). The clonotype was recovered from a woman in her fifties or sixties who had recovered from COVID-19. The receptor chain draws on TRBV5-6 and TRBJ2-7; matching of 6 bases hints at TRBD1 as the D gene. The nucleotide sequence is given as TGTGCCAGCAGCTTCTCACAGGGACGCTACGAGCAGTACTTC. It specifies CASSFSQGRYEQYF.